In its sample, the clone carrying this T cell receptor beta chain was seen many times. The target antigen is unknown. Germline CDR1 MDHEN, CDR2 SYDVKM. The CDR3 totals 14 residues. Trimming shortened V by 7 bases and J by 4 bases, and 16 bases separated the two germline ends. This sample was included in a study of molecular identifiers for immune sequencing clone quantification. Study at large: In replicates, RNA from roughly 20,000 or 100,000 naive CD8 cells was divided five ways and four parts were sequenced. Study results and limitations: Spiked-in Jurkat TCR RNA corresponding to one cell was reported as detectable against over 900,000 naive cells. The sizes of highly expanded clones could be underestimated when identical TCR molecules share a barcode.

TCRdb reanalysed the PCR reads using MiXCR and keeps one entry per CDR3 protein. The profile covers about 300,000 distinct CDR3 sequences, with 20% to 25% appearing a single time and approximately 0.83% taken by the ten largest. Sorted naive CD8 T cells, roughly 17,000 to 1,100,000, were sequenced from 10%, 30% or 50% RNA. The TCR sequence derives from a human donor in good health. Some libraries in this study had Jurkat cell RNA spiked in. Sequencing input: naive CD8+ T cells from blood, with Jurkat cell RNA spiked in. The subset was: FACS-sorted CD8+CD4-CCR7+CD45RA+ naive T cells. V is TRBV28 and J is TRBJ2-5, with D perhaps matching TRBD2 (7 bases). The CDR3 DNA reads as TGTGCCAGCACCCTAACGGGGGGCCCAGAGACCCAGTACTTC. Protein sequence: CASTLTGGPETQYF.